The T cell receptor (beta chain) under discussion was sequenced for a study of blood T cells in healthy people across ages. Germline CDR1 reads SGHTA; CDR2 reads FQGNSA. The V and J ends lost 5 bases and 9 bases respectively, with 11 bases between them. This CDR3 comprises 12 residues. General study points: Any changes in expanded clonotypes were possibly confounded, as donor CMV status remained unknown.

About this clonotype: Its antigen is unknown.

The use of a sample-barcoded 5' primer and a J-beta primer mix characterized a second PCR of roughly 6 to 11 cycles. TCRdb fed the 5' RACE reads into MiXCR, producing one record per CDR3 protein. The data show hundreds of thousands of distinct CDR3 sequences, with more than 45% seen just once and roughly 13% held by the top ten. Sequences were obtained from blood. The clonotype comes from a woman aged 80 or older in good health. This chain links TRBV7-2 with TRBJ1-5; D unclear. CDR3 region: CASSQASGPQHF. DNA for the CDR3: TGTGCCAGCAGCCAGGCCAGTGGGCCCCAGCATTTT.